This TCR beta chain was retrieved from a study of blood T cell repertoires in COVID-19. The CDR3 covers 15 residues. J was trimmed by 0 bases and V by 7 bases; bases with no gene match: 6. Germline V CDR1 and CDR2: LNHDA, SQIVND (reference sequence). Data came from immunoSEQ multiplex PCR; TCRdb stores just in-frame clones and leaves some out. The sample yields a few hundred thousand clones, around 89% seen once. The chain recombines TRBV19 with TRBJ1-3; 7 bases agree with TRBD1. Source material: peripheral blood. This receptor was obtained from a man younger than 35 who had recovered from COVID-19. This CDR3 reads CASKQGFSSGNTIYF. CDR3 sequence (DNA): TGTGCCAGTAAACAGGGGTTCTCCTCTGGAAACACCATATATTTT.